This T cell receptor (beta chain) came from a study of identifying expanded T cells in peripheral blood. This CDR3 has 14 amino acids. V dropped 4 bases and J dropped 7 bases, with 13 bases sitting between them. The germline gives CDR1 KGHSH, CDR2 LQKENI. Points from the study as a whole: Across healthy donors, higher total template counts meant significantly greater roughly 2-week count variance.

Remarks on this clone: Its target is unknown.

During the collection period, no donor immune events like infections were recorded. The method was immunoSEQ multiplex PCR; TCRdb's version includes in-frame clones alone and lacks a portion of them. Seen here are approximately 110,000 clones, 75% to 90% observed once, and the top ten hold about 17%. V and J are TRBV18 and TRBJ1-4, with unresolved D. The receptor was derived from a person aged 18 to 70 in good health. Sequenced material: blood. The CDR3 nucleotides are TGTGCCAGCTCACTTACGGACCGGGCTGAAAAACTGTTTTTT. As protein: CASSLTDRAEKLFF.